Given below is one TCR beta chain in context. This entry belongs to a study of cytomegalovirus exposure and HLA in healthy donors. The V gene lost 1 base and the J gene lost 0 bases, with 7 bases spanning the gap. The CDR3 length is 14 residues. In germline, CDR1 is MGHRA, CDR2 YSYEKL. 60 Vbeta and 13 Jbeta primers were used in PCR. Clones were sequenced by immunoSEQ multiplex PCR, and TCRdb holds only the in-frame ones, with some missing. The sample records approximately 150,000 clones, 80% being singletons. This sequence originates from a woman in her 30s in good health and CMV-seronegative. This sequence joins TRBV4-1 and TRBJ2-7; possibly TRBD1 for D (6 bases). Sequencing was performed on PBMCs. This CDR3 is CASSQGTASYEQYF. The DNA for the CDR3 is TGCGCCAGCAGCCAAGGGACAGCCTCCTACGAGCAGTACTTC.